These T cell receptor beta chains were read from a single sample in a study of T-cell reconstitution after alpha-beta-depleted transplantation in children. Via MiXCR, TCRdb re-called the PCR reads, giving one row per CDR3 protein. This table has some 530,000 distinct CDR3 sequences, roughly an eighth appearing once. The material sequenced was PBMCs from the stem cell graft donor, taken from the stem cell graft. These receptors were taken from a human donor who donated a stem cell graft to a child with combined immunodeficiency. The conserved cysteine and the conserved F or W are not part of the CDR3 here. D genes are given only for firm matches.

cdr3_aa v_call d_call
ASSPSPGVTQY TRBV4-3 NA
ASSLWAAGQETQY TRBV27 TRBD2
ASRAGTSVDTQY TRBV27 TRBD2
ATSDNFGGRAVSYNEQF TRBV24-1 TRBD2
ASSFRLPRAGMNTEAF TRBV12-3/TRBV12-4 NA
SVVGTVNTEAF TRBV29-1 NA
ASSLAQGIRNEQF TRBV7-9 NA
ASISGTGEANEQF TRBV12-3/TRBV12-4 TRBD1
ASSQIGAGDYGYT TRBV4-3 NA
SAMGLAGVEGEQY TRBV20-1 TRBD2
SGGGQKTYEQY TRBV29-1 TRBD1
ASSHPEFRDAYNYGYT TRBV4-2 NA
ASSFWGWDEQY TRBV28 NA
ASRATGTGSYNEQF TRBV6-5 NA
ASRTSGRVSTDTQY TRBV5-1 TRBD2
ASSLAGGPNWNEQF TRBV12-3/TRBV12-4 TRBD2
ASSQDRQGAYNEQF TRBV4-3 TRBD1
SARVGDGELF TRBV20-1 NA
ASSLRTSGYNEQF TRBV7-9 TRBD2
ASSGTGAVADTQY TRBV5-1 NA
AWMATIANTGELF TRBV30 NA
ASSEGPSNEQF TRBV2 NA
ASSFGGLLTDTQY TRBV5-1 NA
ASSLYQHYTQY TRBV28 NA
SVLEGGNEQF TRBV29-1 NA
ASSYWAGDEAF TRBV6-2/TRBV6-3 NA
SVRQLAVNTGELF TRBV29-1 TRBD2
ASSEWGQGTYEQY TRBV25-1 TRBD1
SAGILAGEDEQY TRBV20-1 TRBD2
SARDPGGSSYNEQF TRBV20-1 NA
ASSFIQGAYEQY TRBV7-2 TRBD1
ASSLAPGTAYNEQF TRBV7-2 TRBD1
ASSSDTDFLAGGPYEQY TRBV2 TRBD2
ASSQEWRTLGSEQY TRBV4-3 NA
ASSTVVGNTDTQY TRBV12-3/TRBV12-4 NA
ASSLEGTGLDTQY TRBV5-1 TRBD1
ASSPGDRGPYEQY TRBV5-4 NA
SARAGTSGSFSETQY TRBV20-1 TRBD2
ASSTRYGYTGELF TRBV27 NA
ASSQDPRAENTYEQY TRBV4-3 NA
AISESVTGEKLF TRBV10-3 TRBD1
ASSPSGRYYEQY TRBV11-2 TRBD2
ASLGGYNEQF TRBV7-9 NA
AWGWQGGAF TRBV30 NA